This T cell receptor (beta chain) was sequenced during a study of T cells in Graves' hyperthyroidism and ophthalmopathy. Study in general: Pretreatment peripheral blood was obtained at initial diagnosis.

There were TCR beta CDR3 regions amplified from RNA transcripts. The study used the HTBI primer set for a first-round RT-PCR of the TCR CDR3. TCRdb redid the calling of the multiplex PCR reads with MiXCR, one entry per CDR3 protein. The profile shows about 420,000 distinct CDR3 sequences, 15% to 19% of them singletons. From germline, CDR1 is DFQATT and CDR2 SNEGSKA (reference sequence). This CDR3 is 22 amino acids long. V trimming: 0 bases; J trimming: 0 bases; junction bases outside the gene matches: 19. The material sequenced was blood. J is TRBJ2-1 and V is TRBV20-1, with TRBD2 matching over 11 bases. The sequence was collected from a woman aged 18-29 years with Graves' hyperthyroidism. The CDR3 DNA reads as TGCAGTGCTAGAGATCTATTTTTAGCGGGGGGGCAAACGAGAAGCTCCTACAATGAGCAGTTCTTC. It codes for CSARDLFLAGGQTRSSYNEQFF.